The rows below give T cell receptor beta chains drawn from one sample of a study of blood T cell repertoires in COVID-19. Data came from immunoSEQ multiplex PCR; TCRdb stores just in-frame clones and leaves some out. The sample yields under 35,000 clones, around 73% seen once. Material for sequencing was peripheral blood. These receptors came from a man older than 75 with acute or convalescent COVID-19. CDR3s include the opening cysteine and the closing phenylalanine or tryptophan. D genes are given only for firm matches. Clone sizes are given selectively: once, few, many, or a class where the clone is expanded.

CDR3 | DNA | size | V | D | J
CASSLVRVYGYTF | TGTGCCAGCAGCTTAGTCAGGGTCTATGGCTACACCTTC | NA | TRBV7-6 | NA | TRBJ1-2
CASSSENYGYGYTF | TGTGCCAGCAGCTCCGAGAATTATGGCTATGGCTACACCTTC | NA | TRBV7-9 | NA | TRBJ1-2
CASSPLGDYGYTF | TGTGCCAGCAGCCCACTGGGAGACTATGGCTACACCTTC | NA | TRBV5-6 | NA | TRBJ1-2
CSASPSGGRSNEQFF | TGCAGTGCTAGTCCTTCGGGGGGGCGTAGCAATGAGCAGTTCTTC | NA | TRBV20-1 | TRBD2 | TRBJ2-1
CASSGGRGKGNYGYTF | TGTGCCAGCAGTGGGGGCAGGGGAAAGGGAAACTATGGCTACACCTTC | NA | TRBV6-1 | NA | TRBJ1-2
CASKGWAGLGNTIYF | TGTGCCAGTAAAGGTTGGGCGGGACTTGGAAACACCATATATTTT | few | TRBV19 | NA | TRBJ1-3
CSGTSGVGTDTQYF | TGCAGCGGGACTAGCGGGGTGGGCACAGATACGCAGTATTTT | NA | TRBV29-1 | TRBD2 | TRBJ2-3
CASSVQGAGANVLTF | TGTGCCAGCAGCGTACAGGGGGCTGGGGCCAACGTCCTGACTTTC | few | TRBV7-6 | TRBD1 | TRBJ2-6
CASSLGLAGLGDTQYF | TGCGCCAGCAGCTTGGGACTAGCGGGTTTGGGAGATACGCAGTATTTT | NA | TRBV5-1 | TRBD2 | TRBJ2-3
CASDRGNNQPQHF | TGTGCCAGCGACAGGGGGAACAATCAGCCCCAGCATTTT | few | TRBV2 | TRBD1 | TRBJ1-5
CASSLGGYTQYF | TGTGCCAGCAGCTTAGGAGGGTACACGCAGTATTTT | NA | TRBV7-2 | NA | TRBJ2-3
CASSQITSVDTQYF | TGCGCCAGCAGCCAAATCACTAGCGTCGATACGCAGTATTTT | NA | TRBV4-1 | TRBD2 | TRBJ2-3
CASRDDNEKLFF | TGTGCCAGCCGGGATGATAATGAAAAACTGTTTTTT | NA | TRBV6-5 | NA | TRBJ1-4
CASSYSFRGTEAFF | TGTGCCAGCAGTTACTCATTTCGGGGCACTGAAGCTTTCTTT | NA | TRBV6-2/TRBV6-3 | NA | TRBJ1-1
CASSELAQPQHF | TGTGCCAGCAGTGAATTGGCTCAGCCCCAGCATTTT | few | TRBV2 | NA | TRBJ1-5
CASPGGDGYTF | TGTGCCAGCCCAGGGGGCGACGGCTACACCTTC | NA | TRBV5-8 | TRBD1 | TRBJ1-2
CAWSTGTGDSMDYGYTF | TGTGCCTGGAGTACCGGGACAGGGGACTCGATGGACTATGGCTACACCTTC | NA | TRBV30 | TRBD1 | TRBJ1-2
CASSHGTGDTGELFF | TGTGCCAGCAGCCACGGGACAGGAGATACCGGGGAGCTGTTTTTT | NA | TRBV7-9 | TRBD1 | TRBJ2-2
CASSLRGSGNTIYF | TGTGCCAGCAGTTTAAGGGGGTCTGGAAACACCATATATTTT | NA | TRBV27 | NA | TRBJ1-3
CASSLDRPGELFF | TGTGCCAGCAGCTTGGACAGACCCGGGGAGCTGTTTTTT | NA | TRBV5-6 | NA | TRBJ2-2
CASSSGSCFNEQFF | TGTGCCAGCAGCAGCGGGAGCTGCTTTAATGAGCAGTTCTTC | NA | TRBV21-1 | NA | TRBJ2-1
CASTTRAGELFF | TGTGCCAGCACCACTCGGGCCGGGGAGCTGTTTTTT | NA | TRBV12-3/TRBV12-4 | NA | TRBJ2-2
CASSAETGGPPDTQYF | TGTGCCAGCAGTGCTGAGACGGGGGGGCCCCCAGATACGCAGTATTTT | NA | TRBV9 | TRBD2 | TRBJ2-3
CASSPSGQGNYEQYF | TGTGCCAGCAGTCCCTCCGGGCAGGGTAACTACGAGCAGTACTTC | NA | TRBV27 | NA | TRBJ2-7
CASSEADGGSTDTQYF | TGTGCCAGCAGTGAAGCTGATGGAGGGAGCACAGATACGCAGTATTTT | NA | TRBV6-1 | NA | TRBJ2-3
CASSSRTPLEAFF | TGCGCCAGCAGCTCAAGGACACCCCTTGAGGCTTTCTTT | once | TRBV5-1 | NA | TRBJ1-1
CASSYSSQGNEQYF | TGTGCCAGCAGTTACTCCTCACAGGGGAACGAGCAGTACTTC | NA | TRBV6-5 | TRBD1 | TRBJ2-7
CASSGYSGGADTQYF | TGTGCCAGCAGCGGCTATAGCGGGGGGGCTGATACGCAGTATTTT | NA | TRBV9 | TRBD2 | TRBJ2-3
CASSSSAGGGYTF | TGTGCCAGCAGCTCCAGTGCAGGGGGCGGCTACACCTTC | NA | TRBV11-1 | TRBD1 | TRBJ1-2
CASSLFSSGGVFF | TGTGCCAGCAGCTTATTTAGCAGCGGGGGGGTGTTCTTC | NA | TRBV7-2 | TRBD2 | TRBJ2-1
CASSLTGVGGYTF | TGTGCCAGCAGCTTGACAGGGGTCGGAGGCTACACCTTC | NA | TRBV12-3/TRBV12-4 | TRBD1 | TRBJ1-2
CASSRGQGLGYTF | TGTGCCAGCAGTCGGGGACAGGGCCTTGGCTACACCTTC | once | TRBV12-3/TRBV12-4 | TRBD1 | TRBJ1-2
CASSGLAGETQYF | TGCGCCAGCAGCGGGCTAGCGGGGGAGACCCAGTACTTC | NA | TRBV5-1 | TRBD2 | TRBJ2-5